The rows below give T cell receptor beta chains drawn from one sample of a study of shared clonotypes between healthy human individuals. TCRdb's table, derived via immunoSEQ multiplex PCR, lists solely in-frame clones and lacks some. The data show around 2,000,000 clones, just under 95% seen once. What was sequenced was naive CD8+ T cells sorted from blood. These receptors were collected from a man younger than 35 in good health. The CDR3 runs from the conserved cysteine through the conserved F or W. D genes are given only for firm matches. For some rows the clone size is stated as once, few or many, or as a class when expanded; others skip it.

>TRBJ2-3|NA|NA|TRBV19
TGTGCCAGTAGTCCTACGTCAGGGGTCCCCACAGATACGCAGTATTTT
CASSPTSGVPTDTQYF
>TRBJ2-1|NA|NA|TRBV4-3
TGCGCCAGCAGCCAAGATGCGGAAATAGAGCAGTTCTTC
CASSQDAEIEQFF
>TRBJ2-3|TRBD2|once|TRBV9
TGTGCCAGCAGCCCAGTGTGGATAGCGGGAGATACGCAGTATTTT
CASSPVWIAGDTQYF
>TRBJ1-1|TRBD1|NA|TRBV7-8
TGTGCCAGCAGCTTAGGTCACCCCGGGACAGGGTATGGGGCTGAAGCTTTCTTT
CASSLGHPGTGYGAEAFF
>TRBJ1-2|NA|NA|TRBV30
TGTGCCTGGACATGGGGACAAAACTATGGCTACACCTTC
CAWTWGQNYGYTF
>TRBJ1-1|NA|once|TRBV6-5
TGTGCCAGCAGTTTTAACACCTTGAACACTGAAGCTTTCTTT
CASSFNTLNTEAFF
>TRBJ2-7|NA|NA|TRBV7-9
TGTGCCAGCAGCTTATTCACAGGGAGCGAGCAGTACTTC
CASSLFTGSEQYF
>TRBJ2-7|TRBD1|NA|TRBV4-1
TGCGCCAGCAGCCATGGGACAGGGACGTCCTACGAGCAGTACTTC
CASSHGTGTSYEQYF
>TRBJ2-5|TRBD2|NA|TRBV11-2
TGTGCCAGCAGCTTGGGGAGCGGGGAGAGGGAGACCCAGTACTTC
CASSLGSGERETQYF
>TRBJ2-7|NA|NA|TRBV7-9
TGTGCCAGCAGCTTTGGAATAAGTCCCGACGAGCAGTACTTC
CASSFGISPDEQYF
>TRBJ2-3|TRBD2|NA|TRBV4-1
TGCGCCAGCAGCCCCCCAGGGAGGGTGGTGGCAGATACGCAGTATTTT
CASSPPGRVVADTQYF
>TRBJ2-3|TRBD2|NA|TRBV2
TGTGCCACCAGTGGGGGGGGCACAGATACGCAGTATTTT
CATSGGGTDTQYF
>TRBJ2-7|NA|NA|TRBV27
TGTGCCAGCAGTAACCGTGGGGGGGGGCTGAATGGTAAGGTCTACGAGCAGTACTTC
CASSNRGGGLNGKVYEQYF
>TRBJ2-2|NA|NA|TRBV27
TGTGCCAGCAGTTTACGGCAGGAGAACACCGGGGAGCTGTTTTTT
CASSLRQENTGELFF
>TRBJ2-3|NA|NA|TRBV7-9
TGTGCCAGCAGCTCCGGACAGTCGAGTACAGATACGCAGTATTTT
CASSSGQSSTDTQYF
>TRBJ2-1|TRBD1|NA|TRBV6-1
TGTGCCAGCAGAGGGCAGGGGGCCTACAATGAGCAGTTCTTC
CASRGQGAYNEQFF
>TRBJ2-7|NA|NA|TRBV12-5
TGTGCTAGTGGTTTGTCATTAGGGGGGGCGTCGGGCCACGAGCAGTACTTC
CASGLSLGGASGHEQYF
>TRBJ2-1|TRBD2|NA|TRBV27
TGTGCCAGCAGTTTTGGTAGCGGGGGCAATGAGCAGTTCTTC
CASSFGSGGNEQFF
>TRBJ2-7|NA|NA|TRBV25-1
TGTGCCAGCAGTACCCAGGTAGGGGCCAGTTCCTACGAGCAGTACTTC
CASSTQVGASSYEQYF
>TRBJ1-5|NA|NA|TRBV5-6
TGTGCCAGCAGCTTGGGACAAGGTGGTCAGCCCCAGCATTTT
CASSLGQGGQPQHF
>TRBJ2-3|TRBD2|once|TRBV4-3
TGCGCCAGCAGCCAAGAACTAGCGGGTGATACGCAGTATTTT
CASSQELAGDTQYF
>TRBJ2-5|TRBD2|NA|TRBV9
TGTGCCAGCAGCGTAGCCGGGAGGGAAGAGACCCAGTACTTC
CASSVAGREETQYF
>TRBJ2-5|NA|NA|TRBV5-1
TGCGCCAGCAGCCTCACAGGAGATCAAGAGACCCAGTACTTC
CASSLTGDQETQYF